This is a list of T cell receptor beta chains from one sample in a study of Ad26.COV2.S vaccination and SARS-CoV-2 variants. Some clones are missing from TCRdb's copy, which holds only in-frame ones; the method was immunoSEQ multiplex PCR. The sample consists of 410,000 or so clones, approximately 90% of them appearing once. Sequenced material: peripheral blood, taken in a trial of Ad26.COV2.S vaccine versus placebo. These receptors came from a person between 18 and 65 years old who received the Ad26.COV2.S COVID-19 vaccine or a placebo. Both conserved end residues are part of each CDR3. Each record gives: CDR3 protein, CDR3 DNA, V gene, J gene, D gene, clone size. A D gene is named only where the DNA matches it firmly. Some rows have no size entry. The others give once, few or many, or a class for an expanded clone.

CDR3aa: CASSLEWTGGYEQYF
CDR3nt: TGTGCCAGCAGCTTGGAATGGACAGGGGGGTACGAGCAGTACTTC
v_gene: TRBV5-8
j_gene: TRBJ2-7
d_gene: TRBD1
abundance: .

CDR3aa: CASSNRPQHF
CDR3nt: TGTGCCAGCAGTAATAGGCCCCAGCATTTT
v_gene: TRBV28
j_gene: TRBJ1-5
d_gene: .
abundance: .

CDR3aa: CASSIDRRHPNTQYF
CDR3nt: TGTGCCAGCAGCATAGATCGTCGCCACCCAAATACGCAGTATTTT
v_gene: TRBV5-6
j_gene: TRBJ2-3
d_gene: .
abundance: once

CDR3aa: CASREDRSRGYTF
CDR3nt: TGTGCCAGCAGAGAGGACAGGTCGCGTGGCTACACCTTC
v_gene: TRBV28
j_gene: TRBJ1-2
d_gene: TRBD1
abundance: .

CDR3aa: CASSYRTGQGQPQHF
CDR3nt: TGCGCCAGCAGCTACCGGACAGGGCAAGGGCAGCCCCAGCATTTT
v_gene: TRBV4-1
j_gene: TRBJ1-5
d_gene: TRBD1
abundance: .

CDR3aa: CASARGSNTGELFF
CDR3nt: TGTGCCAGTGCGAGGGGCTCGAACACCGGGGAGCTGTTTTTT
v_gene: TRBV19
j_gene: TRBJ2-2
d_gene: .
abundance: .

CDR3aa: CASSLWAGDTEAFF
CDR3nt: TGTGCCAGCAGTTTATGGGCAGGGGACACTGAAGCTTTCTTT
v_gene: TRBV27
j_gene: TRBJ1-1
d_gene: .
abundance: .

CDR3aa: CASSFRRGAPNEQFF
CDR3nt: TGTGCCAGCAGCTTTCGGCGGGGGGCACCTAATGAGCAGTTCTTC
v_gene: TRBV7-2
j_gene: TRBJ2-1
d_gene: TRBD2
abundance: .

CDR3aa: CATSRGTSGLNYNEQFF
CDR3nt: TGTGCCACCAGCAGAGGTACTAGCGGGTTAAACTACAATGAGCAGTTCTTC
v_gene: TRBV15
j_gene: TRBJ2-1
d_gene: TRBD2
abundance: once

CDR3aa: CASSAATNTGELFF
CDR3nt: TGCGCCAGCAGCGCAGCCACGAACACCGGGGAGCTGTTTTTT
v_gene: TRBV5-1
j_gene: TRBJ2-2
d_gene: .
abundance: .

CDR3aa: CASSVGQSYEQYF
CDR3nt: TGTGCCAGCAGTGTGGGACAGTCCTACGAGCAGTACTTC
v_gene: TRBV28
j_gene: TRBJ2-7
d_gene: TRBD1
abundance: .

CDR3aa: CASRRPAMYGYTF
CDR3nt: TGTGCCAGTAGGAGGCCGGCGATGTATGGCTACACCTTC
v_gene: TRBV6-5
j_gene: TRBJ1-2
d_gene: .
abundance: .

CDR3aa: CASSPLLASLNTEAFF
CDR3nt: TGTGCCAGTAGTCCCTTGTTAGCCAGTTTGAACACTGAAGCTTTCTTT
v_gene: TRBV19
j_gene: TRBJ1-1
d_gene: .
abundance: .

CDR3aa: CASSGCTTLNEQYF
CDR3nt: TGTGCCAGCAGTGGCTGCACAACTCTCAACGAGCAGTACTTC
v_gene: TRBV6-4
j_gene: TRBJ2-7
d_gene: .
abundance: .

CDR3aa: CASSQATAPHEAFF
CDR3nt: TGCGCCAGCAGCCAGGCCACAGCCCCTCATGAAGCTTTCTTT
v_gene: TRBV4-1
j_gene: TRBJ1-1
d_gene: .
abundance: .

CDR3aa: CASSLNFQGETQYF
CDR3nt: TGTGCCAGCAGTTTAAATTTTCAGGGGGAGACCCAGTACTTC
v_gene: TRBV27
j_gene: TRBJ2-5
d_gene: .
abundance: .

CDR3aa: CASSQGSLYNYGYTF
CDR3nt: TGTGCCAGCAGCCAAGGGAGCCTTTATAACTATGGCTACACCTTC
v_gene: TRBV3-1/TRBV3-2
j_gene: TRBJ1-2
d_gene: .
abundance: few

CDR3aa: CASSQAPAKGELFF
CDR3nt: TGCGCCAGCAGCCAAGCGCCGGCTAAAGGGGAGCTGTTTTTT
v_gene: TRBV4-3
j_gene: TRBJ2-2
d_gene: .
abundance: .

CDR3aa: CASSSNIRNNQPQHF
CDR3nt: TGTGCCAGCAGTTCTAATATCCGGAATAATCAGCCCCAGCATTTT
v_gene: TRBV6-5
j_gene: TRBJ1-5
d_gene: .
abundance: .

CDR3aa: CASSPTDNSPLHF
CDR3nt: TGTGCCAGCTCACCGACAGATAATTCACCCCTCCACTTT
v_gene: TRBV18
j_gene: TRBJ1-6
d_gene: .
abundance: .

CDR3aa: CSVAGTGGEQYF
CDR3nt: TGCAGCGTTGCCGGGACAGGGGGCGAGCAGTACTTC
v_gene: TRBV29-1
j_gene: TRBJ2-7
d_gene: TRBD1
abundance: .

CDR3aa: CVTGILYGYTF
CDR3nt: TGCGTGACCGGGATCCTTTATGGCTACACCTTC
v_gene: TRBV20-1
j_gene: TRBJ1-2
d_gene: .
abundance: .

CDR3aa: CASRDTGNQPQHF
CDR3nt: TGTGCCAGCAGGGACACGGGCAATCAGCCCCAGCATTTT
v_gene: TRBV6-5
j_gene: TRBJ1-5
d_gene: .
abundance: .

CDR3aa: CASSYHGELFF
CDR3nt: TGTGCCAGCAGTTACCACGGGGAGCTGTTTTTT
v_gene: TRBV6-5
j_gene: TRBJ2-2
d_gene: .
abundance: once

CDR3aa: CASSQMGQGLYGYTF
CDR3nt: TGTGCCAGCAGCCAAATGGGACAGGGACTGTATGGCTACACCTTC
v_gene: TRBV3-1/TRBV3-2
j_gene: TRBJ1-2
d_gene: TRBD1
abundance: .

CDR3aa: CSVKSLAGVYGYTF
CDR3nt: TGCAGCGTTAAATCCCTAGCAGGGGTCTATGGCTACACCTTC
v_gene: TRBV29-1
j_gene: TRBJ1-2
d_gene: .
abundance: once

CDR3aa: CASSRDRGSEAFF
CDR3nt: TGTGCCAGCAGCCGGGACAGGGGGTCTGAAGCTTTCTTT
v_gene: TRBV6-5
j_gene: TRBJ1-1
d_gene: TRBD1
abundance: .

CDR3aa: CASSGGTSSTQYF
CDR3nt: TGTGCCAGCAGTGGAGGGACTTCTAGTACGCAGTATTTT
v_gene: TRBV2
j_gene: TRBJ2-3
d_gene: .
abundance: .